This paragraph covers one T cell receptor beta chain sequence. Its antigen is still unknown. These data originate in a study of T cell responses to AZD1222 COVID-19 vaccine. Whole-study findings and limits: Within unmutated variant regions lay the reported targets of nearly half of spike-specific TCRs.

The method was immunoSEQ multiplex PCR; TCRdb's version includes in-frame clones alone and lacks a portion of them. The table shows approximately 100,000 clones, with around 87% occurring only once. Second-dose intervals near 4 or 12 weeks were combined. This CDR3 is 20 amino acids long. Per the germline V gene, CDR1 is SGHTA and CDR2 is FQGNSA. The V gene end was trimmed by 0 bases and the J gene end by 3 bases; junction bases not matched to a gene: 11. The receptor was isolated from an adult who received the AZD1222 COVID-19 vaccine. This specimen was peripheral blood, taken 28 days after the second AZD1222 dose. The chain links TRBV7-2 to TRBJ2-2; 12 bases agree with TRBD2. The CDR3 sequence: CASSLAGHGGTSGYTGELFF. In DNA form, the CDR3 reads TGTGCCAGCAGCTTAGCGGGGCACGGGGGGACTAGCGGGTACACCGGGGAGCTGTTTTTT.